The present T cell receptor (beta chain) was sequenced within a study of CD8 T cells in Susac syndrome. With random hexamers, about 0.5 to 1 ug RNA was reverse transcribed. Coverage of TCR beta CDR3 amplification by immunoSEQ multiplex PCR extended to 54 Vbeta and 13 Jbeta. TCRdb independently ran MiXCR on the immunoSEQ multiplex PCR reads; one entry per CDR3 protein. The sample shows almost 450,000 distinct CDR3 sequences, approximately 89% of them seen only once. The study sequenced TCR beta in blood CD8+ and CD4+ T cells. Relapsing-remitting disease, either stable or active, was present in the multiple sclerosis controls, who were treatment-naive patients. Purification of the CD8+ and CD4+ T cells relied on negative isolation, and TEMRA cells underwent FACS enrichment. The CDR3 runs to 12 residues. The ends were cut back, 0 bases at V and 5 bases at J, with 6 bases in the middle. Germline V gene data show CDR1 as GTSNPN and CDR2 as SVGIG (reference sequence).

The sequencing input was CD8+ T cells from PBMCs. This clonotype originated in a human donor with multiple sclerosis. This rearrangement joins TRBV30 to TRBJ2-3; D is undetermined. The CDR3 region has the DNA TGTGCCTGGAGTGTAATAGGAGATACGCAGTATTTT. It translates to CAWSVIGDTQYF.